This T cell receptor beta chain was captured in a study of HIV-infected patients and healthy controls. Notes on the study in general: HIV+ repertoires were severely depleted of MAIT alpha-chain CDR3s, unlike healthy controls.

Antiretroviral therapy had run roughly three months, about 14 weeks, before follow-up blood collection. The repertoire came from unfractionated whole blood and reflected all unsorted peripheral T cells. With V trimmed by 1 base and J by 9 bases, 13 bases remained unmatched. Per the germline V gene, CDR1 is SQVTM and CDR2 is ANQGSEA. This CDR3 comprises 16 residues. Reverse transcription used approximately 500 ng RNA and constant-region primers for alpha and beta. Alpha and beta chain libraries were made separately by chain-specific third strand synthesis with multiplexing indices. TCRdb re-analysed the 5' RACE reads in MiXCR, keeping a single row per CDR3 protein. This sample has roughly 14,000 distinct CDR3 sequences, with 10% to 15% found just once. This clonotype was recorded many times. Its antigen is not identified.

V is TRBV29-1 and J is TRBJ2-3, with 10 bases aligning to TRBD2. The sequenced sample was blood, obtained during antiretroviral therapy. This TCR derives from an adult with HIV infection. The donor label of this sample is uncertain. The CDR3 DNA reads TGCAGCGTTGAAGGCCTAGCGGGAGTGGGGGTCGGCACGCAGTATTTT. It specifies CSVEGLAGVGVGTQYF.